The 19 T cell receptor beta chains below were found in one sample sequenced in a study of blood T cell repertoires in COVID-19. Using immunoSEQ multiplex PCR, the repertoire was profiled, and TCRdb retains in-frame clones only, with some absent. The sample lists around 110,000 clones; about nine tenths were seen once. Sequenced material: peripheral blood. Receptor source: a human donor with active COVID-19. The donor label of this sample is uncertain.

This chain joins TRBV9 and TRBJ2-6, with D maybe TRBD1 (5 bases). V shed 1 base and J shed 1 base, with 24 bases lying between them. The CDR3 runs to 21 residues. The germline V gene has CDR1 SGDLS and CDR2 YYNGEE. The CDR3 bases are TGTGCCAGCAGCGTAAATGAGATGAGAGACAGTTATATTTCTGGGGCCAACGTCCTGACTTTC. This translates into CASSVNEMRDSYISGANVLTF.

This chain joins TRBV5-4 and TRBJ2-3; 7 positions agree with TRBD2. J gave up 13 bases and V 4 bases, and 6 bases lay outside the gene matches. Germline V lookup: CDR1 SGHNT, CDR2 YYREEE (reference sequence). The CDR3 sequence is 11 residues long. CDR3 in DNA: TGTGCCAGCAGCCTCGGACTAGAAAAGTATTTT. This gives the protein CASSLGLEKYF.

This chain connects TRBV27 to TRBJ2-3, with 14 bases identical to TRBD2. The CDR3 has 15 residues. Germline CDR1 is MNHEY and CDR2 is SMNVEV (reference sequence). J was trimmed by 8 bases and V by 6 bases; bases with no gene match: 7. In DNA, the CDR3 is TGTGCCAGCAGGGGACTAGCGGGGGTGGAAGGTACGCAGTATTTT. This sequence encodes CASRGLAGVEGTQYF.

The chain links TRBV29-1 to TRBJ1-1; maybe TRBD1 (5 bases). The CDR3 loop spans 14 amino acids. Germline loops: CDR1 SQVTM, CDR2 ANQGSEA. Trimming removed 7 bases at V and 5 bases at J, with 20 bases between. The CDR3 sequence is CSGLPGIGGTEAFF. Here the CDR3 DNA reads TGCAGCGGGCTACCAGGGATTGGGGGGACTGAAGCTTTCTTT.

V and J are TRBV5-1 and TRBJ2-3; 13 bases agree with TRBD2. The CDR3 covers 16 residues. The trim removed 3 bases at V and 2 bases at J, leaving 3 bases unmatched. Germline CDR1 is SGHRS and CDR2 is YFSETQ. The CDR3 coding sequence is TGCGCCAGCAGCTCGGGACTAGCGGGGCCCACAGATACGCAGTATTTT. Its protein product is CASSSGLAGPTDTQYF.

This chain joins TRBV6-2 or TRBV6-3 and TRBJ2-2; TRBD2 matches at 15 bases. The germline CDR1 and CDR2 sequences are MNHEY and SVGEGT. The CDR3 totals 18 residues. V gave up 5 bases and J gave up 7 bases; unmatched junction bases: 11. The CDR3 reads CASSLGLAGGPNFGELFF. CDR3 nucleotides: TGTGCCAGCAGTCTCGGACTAGCGGGGGGGCCTAACTTCGGGGAGCTGTTTTTT.

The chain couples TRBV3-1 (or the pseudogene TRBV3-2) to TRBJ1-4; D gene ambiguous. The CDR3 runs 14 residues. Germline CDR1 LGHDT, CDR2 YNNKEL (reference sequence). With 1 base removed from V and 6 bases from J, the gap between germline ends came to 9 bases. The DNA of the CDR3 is TGTGCCAGCAGCCAAGGTGGAGGGCATGAAAAACTGTTTTTT. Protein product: CASSQGGGHEKLFF.

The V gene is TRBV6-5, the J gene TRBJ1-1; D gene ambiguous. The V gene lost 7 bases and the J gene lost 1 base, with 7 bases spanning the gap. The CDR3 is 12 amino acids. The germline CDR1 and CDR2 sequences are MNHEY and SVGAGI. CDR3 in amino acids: CASMYKNTEAFF. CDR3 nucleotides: TGTGCCAGCATGTACAAGAACACTGAAGCTTTCTTT.

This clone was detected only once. In DNA, the CDR3 is TGTGCCATCAGTGAGGGAGGGGCGACTAATGAAAAACTGTTTTTT. It translates to CAISEGGATNEKLFF. V is TRBV10-3 and J is TRBJ1-4, with a weak D call TRBD1 (5 bases). With 2 bases removed from V and 2 bases from J, the gap between germline ends came to 9 bases. Per the germline V gene, CDR1 is ENHRY and CDR2 is SYGVKD. This CDR3 has 15 amino acids.

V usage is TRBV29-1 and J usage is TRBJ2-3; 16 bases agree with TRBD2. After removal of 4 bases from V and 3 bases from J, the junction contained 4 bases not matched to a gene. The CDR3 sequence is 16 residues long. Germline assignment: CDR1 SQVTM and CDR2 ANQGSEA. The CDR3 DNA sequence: TGCAGCGTTGTTACGGGACTAGCGGGGGGGACAGATACGCAGTATTTT. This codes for CSVVTGLAGGTDTQYF.

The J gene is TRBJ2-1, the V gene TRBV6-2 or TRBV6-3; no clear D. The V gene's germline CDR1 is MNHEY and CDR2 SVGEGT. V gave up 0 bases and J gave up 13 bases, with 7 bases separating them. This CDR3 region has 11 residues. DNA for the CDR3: TGTGCCAGCAGTTACTCGAGTCAACAGTTCTTC. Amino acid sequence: CASSYSSQQFF.

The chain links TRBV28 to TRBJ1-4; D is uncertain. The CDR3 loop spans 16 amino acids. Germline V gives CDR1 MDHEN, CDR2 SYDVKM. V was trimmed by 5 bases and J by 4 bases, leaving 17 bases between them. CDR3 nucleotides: TGTGCCAGCAGTACCCCCCGCGGGTGGGATAATGAAAAACTGTTTTTT. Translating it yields CASSTPRGWDNEKLFF. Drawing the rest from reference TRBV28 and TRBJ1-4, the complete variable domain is DVKVTQSSRYLVKRTGEKVFLECVQDMDHENMFWYRQDPGLGLRLIYFSYDVKMKEKGDIPEGYSVSREKKERFSLILESASTNQTSMYLCASSTPRGWDNEKLFFGSGTQLSVL.

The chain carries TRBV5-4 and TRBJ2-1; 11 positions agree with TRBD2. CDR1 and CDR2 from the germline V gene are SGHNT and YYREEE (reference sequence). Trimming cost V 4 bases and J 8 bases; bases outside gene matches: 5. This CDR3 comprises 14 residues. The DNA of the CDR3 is TGTGCCAGCAGCCCTAGCGGGGGGCTCGATGAGCAGTTCTTC. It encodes CASSPSGGLDEQFF.

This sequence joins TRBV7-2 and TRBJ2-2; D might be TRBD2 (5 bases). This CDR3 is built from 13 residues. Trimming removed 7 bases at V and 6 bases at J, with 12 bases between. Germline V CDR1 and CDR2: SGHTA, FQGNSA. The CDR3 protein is CASKLEGPGELFF. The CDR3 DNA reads TGTGCCAGCAAATTAGAGGGTCCCGGGGAGCTGTTTTTT.

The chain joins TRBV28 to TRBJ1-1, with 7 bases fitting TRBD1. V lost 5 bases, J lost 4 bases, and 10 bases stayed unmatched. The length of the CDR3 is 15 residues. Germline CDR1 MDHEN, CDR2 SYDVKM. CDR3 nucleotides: TGTGCCAGCAGTGTATACAGGGGTTATTCCACTGAAGCTTTCTTT. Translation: CASSVYRGYSTEAFF.

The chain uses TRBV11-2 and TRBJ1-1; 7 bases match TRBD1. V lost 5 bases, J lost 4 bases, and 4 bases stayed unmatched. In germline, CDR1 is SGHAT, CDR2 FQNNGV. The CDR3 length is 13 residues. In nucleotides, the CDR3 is TGTGCCAGCAGCCGACAGGGATTCACTGAAGCTTTCTTT. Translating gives CASSRQGFTEAFF.

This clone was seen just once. The CDR3 DNA reads TGTGCCAGCTCACCAGGACAGGGGGCGTGGGGGACTGAAGCTTTCTTT. Encoded protein: CASSPGQGAWGTEAFF. This chain uses TRBV18 with TRBJ1-1, with 11 bases that match TRBD1. CDR3 length equals 16 residues. Germline V gene lookup returns CDR1 KGHSH and CDR2 LQKENI. The trim removed 2 bases at V and 5 bases at J, leaving 7 bases unmatched.

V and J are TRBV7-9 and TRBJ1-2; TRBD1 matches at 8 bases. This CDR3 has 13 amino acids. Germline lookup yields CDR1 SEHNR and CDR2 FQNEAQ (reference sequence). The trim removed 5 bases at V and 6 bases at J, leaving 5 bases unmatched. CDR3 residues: CASSVTGGDGYTF. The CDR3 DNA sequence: TGTGCCAGCAGCGTAACAGGGGGAGATGGCTACACCTTC.

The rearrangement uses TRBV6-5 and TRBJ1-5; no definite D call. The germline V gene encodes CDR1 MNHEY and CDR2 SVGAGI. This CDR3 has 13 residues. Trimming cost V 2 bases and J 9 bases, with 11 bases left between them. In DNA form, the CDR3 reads TGTGCCAGCAGTTACGGGCCCCGGGGGCCCCAGCATTTT. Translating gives CASSYGPRGPQHF.